The 11 T cell receptor beta chains presented below share a single source sample, sequenced in a study of PD-1 blockade in classical Hodgkin lymphoma (dated by TCRdb to the early 2020s). The time point label of this sample denotes: cycle 1 day 1 (C1D1), immediately before nivolumab initiation. Every trial patient had relapsed after autologous stem cell transplantation, and cohorts A, B and C differed in prior brentuximab vedotin exposure. Library method: the immunoSEQ multiplex PCR assay. TCRdb obtained this table from immuneACCESS and retained in-frame rearrangements with V and J assigned. These tables miss some clones; where compared with another copy, unresolved V genes account for less than half of the shortfall, and the remainder is unexplained. The sample table records about 97,000 clones; over 80% of these occur just once. The ten largest clones take up approximately 12% of the sample. The source was peripheral blood mononuclear cells (PBMCs), collected at baseline. Source of these receptors: a human donor with classical Hodgkin lymphoma.

The rearrangement links TRBV14 to TRBJ2-1; tentatively, D is TRBD2 (6 bases). Germline CDR1 and CDR2: SGHDN and FVKESK. The CDR3 spans 13 residues. Trimming pared 3 bases from V and 6 bases from J, leaving 9 bases between. CDR3 in DNA: TGTGCCAGCAGCCACTTACTAGCCAATGAGCAGTTCTTC. As protein: CASSHLLANEQFF.

This sequence joins TRBV19 and TRBJ2-6; 9 nucleotides match TRBD1. Germline V gene sequence: CDR1 LNHDA, CDR2 SQIVND (reference sequence). This CDR3 is 17 amino acids long. J gave up 1 base and V 5 bases, and 6 bases lay outside the gene matches. CDR3 sequence (DNA): TGTGCCAGTAGTTCGACAGGGGGGAGGTCTGGGGCCAACGTCCTGACTTTC. It specifies CASSSTGGRSGANVLTF.

This sequence joins TRBV7-2 and TRBJ2-7; possible D gene TRBD1, 6 bases. Trimming pared 1 base from V and 2 bases from J, leaving 12 bases between. The germline CDR1 and CDR2 sequences are SGHTA and FQGNSA. The CDR3 sequence is 15 residues long. The CDR3, as DNA: TGTGCCAGCAGCTTAGAGCAGGGGCTCCCCTACGAGCAGTACTTC. Translating gives CASSLEQGLPYEQYF.

The genes are TRBV7-6 and TRBJ1-1; D is uncertain. Germline V gene sequence: CDR1 SGHVS, CDR2 FNYEAQ. Trimming took 4 bases from V and 0 from J, leaving 6 bases between them. The CDR3 extends over 13 amino acids. The DNA of the CDR3 is TGTGCCAGCAGCTCCGGGTTGAACACTGAAGCTTTCTTT. Translating gives CASSSGLNTEAFF.

The rearrangement joins TRBV5-6 to TRBJ1-1; D may be TRBD1 (6 bases). V was cut by 4 bases and J by 4 bases, with 23 bases left in between. Germline assignment: CDR1 SGHDT and CDR2 YYEEEE. The CDR3 extends over 17 amino acids. DNA for the CDR3: TGTGCCAGCAGCCCCAGCCCCAGGGGATGGCAGGGCACTGAAGCTTTCTTT. Its protein is CASSPSPRGWQGTEAFF. Variable domain in full (rest from reference TRBV5-6 and TRBJ1-1): DAGVTQSPTHLIKTRGQQVTLRCSPKSGHDTVSWYQQALGQGPQFIFQYYEEEERQRGNFPDRFSGHQFPNYSSELNVNALLLGDSALYLCASSPSPRGWQGTEAFFGQGTRLTVV.

The gene calls are TRBV2 and TRBJ2-5; TRBD2 matches 11 bases. V was pared by 3 bases and J by 4 bases, with 10 bases of the junction left unmatched. This CDR3 comprises 17 residues. Germline-derived CDR1 and CDR2 are SNHLY and FYNNEI. This CDR3 is CASSDIILAGDPETQYF. The DNA of the CDR3 is TGTGCCAGCAGTGATATAATACTAGCGGGAGATCCAGAGACCCAGTACTTC.

The gene calls are TRBV7-2 and TRBJ2-5; tentatively, D is TRBD1 (6 bases). The V end lost 5 bases, the J end lost 2 bases, and 12 bases lay between the germline ends. This CDR3 spans 14 amino acids. Germline loops: CDR1 SGHTA, CDR2 FQGNSA. The CDR3 sequence: CASSPRQVQETQYF. DNA of the CDR3: TGTGCCAGCAGCCCTCGACAGGTACAAGAGACCCAGTACTTC.

V gene TRBV10-3 combines with J gene TRBJ2-1; the match to TRBD2 covers 8 bases. The CDR3 is 15 residues long. CDR1 is ENHRY and CDR2 is SYGVKD in the germline V gene. The V gene end was trimmed by 3 bases and the J gene end by 2 bases; junction bases not matched to a gene: 3. The CDR3 sequence: CAISDSGGAYNEQFF. The CDR3 DNA follows: TGTGCCATCAGTGACAGCGGGGGCGCCTACAATGAGCAGTTCTTC.

The chain links TRBV7-2 to TRBJ2-7; D possibly corresponds to TRBD2 (5 bases). Trimming shortened V by 2 bases and J by 0 bases, and 8 bases separated the two germline ends. CDR1 and CDR2 (germline): SGHTA, FQGNSA. CDR3 size: 14 residues. The CDR3 loop is CASSLSLASYEQYF. CDR3 DNA: TGTGCCAGCAGCTTAAGTCTAGCCTCCTACGAGCAGTACTTC.

This CDR3 reads CASSSGDTDTQYF. The CDR3 DNA sequence: TGCGCCAGCAGCTCCGGGGACACAGATACGCAGTATTTT. V and J are TRBV5-1 and TRBJ2-3; possibly TRBD2 for D (5 bases). V was cut by 3 bases and J by 2 bases, with 7 bases left in between. The CDR3 has 13 amino acids. The germline V gene encodes CDR1 SGHRS and CDR2 YFSETQ.

The chain has TRBV7-3 and TRBJ1-1, with TRBD1 matching over 9 bases. This CDR3 is built from 14 residues. Unmatched junction bases numbered 8, after V lost 6 bases and J lost 6 bases. Germline CDR1 and CDR2: SGHTA and FQGTGA. The CDR3 DNA follows: TGTGCCAGCAGACTTGACAGGGGGAGCCCTGAAGCTTTCTTT. Its translation: CASRLDRGSPEAFF. Complete variable domain (other parts from reference TRBV7-3 and TRBJ1-1): GAGVSQTPSNKVTEKGKYVELRCDPISGHTALYWYRQSLGQGPEFLIYFQGTGAADDSGLPNDRFFAVRPEGSVSTLKIQRTERGDSAVYLCASRLDRGSPEAFFGQGTRLTVV.